This T cell receptor (beta chain) was captured in a study of PD-1 blockade in classical Hodgkin lymphoma. Study summary: Nivolumab 3 mg/kg was given intravenously every 2 weeks.

Sequencing used immunoSEQ multiplex PCR; TCRdb keeps in-frame clones, though not all of them. The sample has some 8,500 clones, 80% to 85% seen once; the top ten hold 9.5% to 13%. This CDR3 is built from 12 residues. The germline V and J ends were trimmed by 5 bases and 2 bases, with 7 bases remaining between them. Germline V CDR1 and CDR2: SNHLY, FYNNEI. This clone occurred once. No antigen is known for it. In every patient, relapse followed autologous stem cell transplantation, while exposure to brentuximab vedotin differed. Out of thawed PBMCs, magnetic negative selection purified CD4+ T cells. Study conclusions and caveats: Reported findings placed baseline TCR diversity lower in newly diagnosed patients (compared with healthy donors). Patients were excluded if nivolumab began under 1 year after ASCT (the autologous transplant).

This receptor was identified in a human donor with classical Hodgkin lymphoma. The starting material was CD4+ T cells from blood, obtained at baseline. The chain couples TRBV2 to TRBJ2-7; D may be TRBD2 (5 bases). CDR3 loop: CASSSGTYEQYF. DNA for the CDR3: TGTGCCAGCAGTTCCGGGACCTACGAGCAGTACTTC.